This T cell receptor (beta chain) was documented in a study of beta chain features in type 1 diabetes (dated by TCRdb to between 2018 and 2020). At the level of the whole study: Patients and healthy donors did not differ in mean age, gender distribution, total cell number or subset yield. A total of 85 million to 110 million sorted cells were examined across all samples, and RNA yield correlated strongly with the number of cells per subset. Naive and central memory subsets were obtained from all 30 or so donors, but regulatory and stem cell-like memory subsets were isolated from only 8 patients and about 8 healthy donors. In the study, recently diagnosed type 1 diabetes patients and matched healthy donors were compared on the TCRB repertoires of their sorted circulating CD4+ T cell subsets.

This clone was picked up a small number of times. Its antigen has not been determined. Within one base of it there is no much larger clone, and no base qualities were kept. Within the sample, other DNA sequences also encode this same CDR3. The CDR3 spans 12 residues, from the cysteine through the phenylalanine. Of all the DNA, just the CDR3 is kept, 36 bases in frame from base 1. Looking up the germline V gene (reference sequence) yields CDR1 MNHEY and CDR2 SMNVEV. The junction shows trimming of 5 bases on V and 4 bases on J, plus 8 bases between the germline ends. The entire isolated RNA was reverse transcribed using the High Capacity cDNA Reverse Transcription Kit, and thus expressed TCRB transcripts were sequenced. Deep immunoSEQ sequencing was performed on naive, central memory and regulatory T cell samples, with an average of around 3.4 million total reads per sample. After sorted cells were lysed in RLT buffer, RNA was extracted with DNase-treated RNeasy Micro or Mini kits, with the choice depending on cell number. Each cell subset was processed separately to prevent cross-contamination, with patient and healthy donor samples processed together. The immunoSEQ multiplex PCR was used to amplify TCRB sequences from cDNA, generating 87-bp fragments that spanned the CDR3 region. Amplicons were sequenced on the Illumina HiSeq platform. The authors' analysis ran thus. Synthetic template baselines were used to correct PCR bias computationally, reads within Hamming distance 2 were collapsed together, and singletons that could not be merged were discarded. By aligning reads against IMGT, V, D and J genes, CDR3 length, and insertions or deletions at six rearrangement sites were assigned. Within each subset, clonotype counts were normalized to the number of sorted cells before true diversity and Gini coefficients were calculated with the tcR R package. The overlap coefficient, calculated on TCRB nucleotide sequences, was used to measure repertoire sharing. Not all clones reach the TCRdb copy of this immuneACCESS table, which keeps in-frame sequences only. Checked studies attribute under half of the gap to unresolved V genes and leave the rest unexplained. V and J calls and clone size are given by that table; D and trimming were obtained from the DNA. A total of fewer than 400,000 clones appear in this sample, 9.3% of them only once. Of the sample, over 0.95% is held by the ten largest clones.

Broad study findings and their caveats: Type 1 diabetes patients showed a moderate but significant shortening of TCRB CDR3 length in all four CD4+ subsets. Shorter templates might have been favored by PCR, but patient and control samples were amplified and corrected together, so both groups would have been affected equally by any skew. The naive, central memory and regulatory TCRB repertoires appeared to resemble one another more closely among patients than among healthy donors. Because small numbers of individuals were included in the HLA sub-analyses, any influence of HLA type on TCRB rearrangement was left unresolved. At VDJ recombination sites, patients with type 1 diabetes made fewer insertions and deleted more nucleotides, a pattern implying thymic rearrangement abnormalities. Because cDNA rather than genomic DNA was sequenced, highly expressing activated cells could have been over-represented, although no difference in activation and CD3 levels was found between groups.

Each donor gave one peripheral blood draw, roughly 120 mL on average, collected into heparinised tubes. Naive, central memory, regulatory and stem cell-like memory CD4+ T cells were sorted on a BD FACSAria II using a panel including CD45RO, CCR7, CD25, CD127, CD95 and CD27. A purity above 95% was achieved for all sorted populations. Right away, PBMCs were isolated by Lymphoprep density gradient centrifugation and were stained directly, with no culture step. So that batch effects would be minimized, each experiment stained and sorted samples in pairs, pairing one healthy donor with one patient. The source is a man aged 25-45 years with type 1 diabetes. The specimen was central memory CD4+ T cells from blood. The chain was built from TRBV27 and TRBJ1-2; the D gene cannot be resolved reliably. The CDR3 amino acid sequence is: CASSLKGYGYTF. The DNA sequence follows: TGTGCCAGCAGTCTCAAGGGCTATGGCTACACCTTC.